One and the same sample provided the 11 T cell receptor beta chains below, sequenced in a study of CD8+CD57+ T cells in acquired aplastic anemia. All sequencing subjects had displayed CD8+CD57+ cell expansion on flow cytometry. Genomic DNA, the template, was used for profiling of the TCR beta VDJ and CDR3. MiXCR was run by TCRdb on the reads, yielding one entry per CDR3 protein. The profile covers under 250,000 distinct CDR3 sequences, with 60% to 80% appearing a single time and around 50% taken by the ten largest. The material sequenced was sorted CD4+, CD8+, or CD8+CD57+ T cells (not recorded which) from PBMCs. The origin of the receptors is a human donor with aplastic anemia.

This chain uses TRBV2 with TRBJ1-6; 8 bases are shared with TRBD1. Trimming cost V 8 bases and J 7 bases; bases outside gene matches: 4. The CDR3 consists of 13 residues. Germline V gene lookup returns CDR1 SNHLY and CDR2 FYNNEI. CDR3 in amino acids: CASRTGRNSPLHF. The CDR3 coding sequence is TGTGCCAGCCGGACAGGGCGAAATTCACCCCTCCACTTT.

The chain recombines TRBV2 with TRBJ2-7, with a tentative D call TRBD1 (7 bases). Trimming took 6 bases from V and 6 from J, leaving 15 bases between them. The CDR3 loop spans 13 amino acids. In germline, CDR1 is SNHLY, CDR2 FYNNEI. The CDR3 reads CASSQGGFGEQYF. CDR3 bases: TGTGCCAGCAGCCAGGGGGGATTCGGCGAGCAGTACTTC.

This clonotype was seen more than once but under ten times. The chain recombines TRBV5-1 with TRBJ2-5; the match to TRBD1 covers 7 bases. Germline lookup yields CDR1 SGHRS and CDR2 YFSETQ. Trimming took 4 bases from V and 4 from J; bases not matched to a gene: 4. The CDR3 is made up of 13 amino acids. The CDR3 DNA follows: TGCGCCAGCAGCCGTGACAGGGCAGAGACCCAGTACTTC. It yields the protein CASSRDRAETQYF.

The chain couples TRBV2 to TRBJ1-5; D is undetermined. From germline, CDR1 is SNHLY and CDR2 FYNNEI. The CDR3 is 14 residues long. Between the trimmed V and J ends, which lost 4 bases and 7 bases, there was a span of 14 bases. The CDR3 loop is CASSGALTGQPQHF. The CDR3 DNA sequence: TGTGCCAGCAGTGGGGCCTTGACTGGGCAGCCCCAGCATTTT.

V is TRBV29-1 and J is TRBJ1-2; D is possibly TRBD1 (5 bases). Trimming stripped 6 bases from V and 4 bases from J, with 15 bases between. This CDR3 spans 13 amino acids. CDR1 SQVTM and CDR2 ANQGSEA come from the germline V gene. The CDR3 reads CSVRLGGVYGYTF. In DNA form, the CDR3 reads TGCAGCGTGAGGCTTGGAGGGGTCTATGGCTACACCTTC.

A word on this clonotype: At one of its ends the junction is not consistent with the germline gene, which may arise from a read error. The rearrangement joins TRBV25-1 to TRBJ1-1, with D possibly matching TRBD1 (5 bases). This CDR3 is built from 15 residues. Per germline, CDR1 MGHDK and CDR2 SYGVNS. CDR3 in amino acids: CASSEYRAKRTGAFF. CDR3 DNA: TGTGCCAGCAGTGAATACAGGGCCAAAAGAACTGGAGCTTTCTTT.

The chain has TRBV2 and TRBJ2-5, with a possible D match to TRBD2 (6 bases). The CDR3 contains 12 residues. Between the trimmed V and J ends, which lost 7 bases and 5 bases, there was a span of 11 bases. The germline gives CDR1 SNHLY, CDR2 FYNNEI. The CDR3 loop reads CASKGAGETQYF. In DNA, the CDR3 is TGTGCCAGCAAAGGGGCGGGGGAGACCCAGTACTTC.

In its sample, this clonotype was seen many times. The chain recombines TRBV6-1 with TRBJ1-5; 9 bases are shared with TRBD1. The germline V gene encodes CDR1 MNHNS and CDR2 SASEGT. Trimming took 2 bases from V and 0 from J; bases not matched to a gene: 2. This CDR3 has 16 amino acids. The CDR3 loop is CASSEWDRASNQPQHF. The CDR3 DNA reads as TGTGCCAGCAGTGAATGGGACAGGGCTAGCAATCAGCCCCAGCATTTT.

In the case of this clonotype: A read error may produce the germline difference seen at one junction end. This chain links TRBV2 with TRBJ2-5; no clear D gene. Germline V lookup: CDR1 SNHLY, CDR2 FYNNEI. The CDR3 has 10 residues. The CDR3 protein is CATSLETQYF. The CDR3 nucleotides read TGTGCCACCAGTCTAGAGACCCAGTACTTC.

For the CDR3, the DNA is TGTGCCAGCAGCAATTACGTCCCGGGACATCCTCTCCCCTCTGGAAACACCATATATTTT. Amino acid sequence: CASSNYVPGHPLPSGNTIYF. V usage is TRBV7-2 and J usage is TRBJ1-3, with TRBD1 as a possible D gene (6 bases). Germline CDR1 reads SGHTA; CDR2 reads FQGNSA. The CDR3 loop spans 20 amino acids. Trimming pared 5 bases from V and 0 bases from J, leaving 26 bases between.

The V and J genes are TRBV14 and TRBJ2-5, with D possibly TRBD2 on 6 matching bases. The CDR3 covers 15 residues. Germline CDR1 reads SGHDN; CDR2 reads FVKESK. Trimming stripped 3 bases from V and 2 bases from J, with 13 bases between. The CDR3: CASSHALGTQETQYF. CDR3 sequence (DNA): TGTGCCAGCAGCCACGCCTTGGGGACTCAAGAGACCCAGTACTTC.